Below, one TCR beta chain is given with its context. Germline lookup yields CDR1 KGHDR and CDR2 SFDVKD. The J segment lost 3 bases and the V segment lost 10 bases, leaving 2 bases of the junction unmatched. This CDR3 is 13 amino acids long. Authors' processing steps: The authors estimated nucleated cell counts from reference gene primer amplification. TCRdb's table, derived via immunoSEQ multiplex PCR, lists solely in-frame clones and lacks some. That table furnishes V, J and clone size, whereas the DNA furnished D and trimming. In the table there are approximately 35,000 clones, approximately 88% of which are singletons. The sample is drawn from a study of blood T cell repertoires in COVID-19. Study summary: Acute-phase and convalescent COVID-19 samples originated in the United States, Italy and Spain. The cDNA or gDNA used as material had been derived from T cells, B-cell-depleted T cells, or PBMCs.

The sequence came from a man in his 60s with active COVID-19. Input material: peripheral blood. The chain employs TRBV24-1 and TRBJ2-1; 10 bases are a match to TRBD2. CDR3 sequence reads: CATGTSDYNEQFF. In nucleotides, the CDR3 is TGTGCCACGGGGACTAGCGACTACAATGAGCAGTTCTTC.